A single TCR beta chain is shown here with its context. The sample is drawn from a study of blood T cells in healthy people across ages. PCR was performed a second time for about 7 to 11 cycles using a sample-barcoded 5' primer and a J-beta primer mix. From the 5' RACE reads, TCRdb called clonotypes with MiXCR, one entry per CDR3 protein. The sample holds roughly 1.6 million distinct CDR3 sequences, roughly 32% seen once. The V end was cut by 1 base, the J end by 11 bases, with 14 bases between. The length of the CDR3 is 13 residues. This clonotype originated in a woman aged 25 to 39 in good health. The rearrangement uses TRBV12-3 or TRBV12-4 and TRBJ1-1; the D gene is possibly TRBD1 (6 bases). The sample comprised blood. This CDR3 reads CASSLEGESRAFF. CDR3 in DNA: TGTGCCAGCAGTTTAGAGGGGGAGTCGCGCGCTTTCTTT.